This TCR beta chain was obtained from a study of T cells after yellow fever vaccination. Study results and limitations: Most clones from primary vaccination resurfaced after the booster (around 97% CD4, around 90% CD8). Researchers noted that a small share of clonotypes showed up in both CD4 and CD8 compartments.

J lost 2 bases, V lost 3 bases, and 5 bases had no gene match. Germline V gene lookup returns CDR1 SGHRS and CDR2 YFSETQ. The CDR3 runs to 16 residues. On this clonotype: Its matching antigen is unknown.

TCRdb reanalysed the 5' RACE reads using MiXCR and keeps one entry per CDR3 protein. The sample yields about 99,000 distinct CDR3 sequences, less than 6% seen once. V is TRBV5-1 and J is TRBJ1-2; TRBD1 aligns across 12 bases. The clonotype was recovered from a young man who received the YFV17D yellow fever vaccine. The sequenced sample was CD8+ T cells sorted from PBMCs, obtained 10 days after the yellow fever booster vaccination. The CDR3 spells CASSSGQGAPNYGYTF. CDR3 DNA: TGCGCCAGCAGCTCGGGACAGGGGGCGCCGAACTATGGCTACACCTTC.